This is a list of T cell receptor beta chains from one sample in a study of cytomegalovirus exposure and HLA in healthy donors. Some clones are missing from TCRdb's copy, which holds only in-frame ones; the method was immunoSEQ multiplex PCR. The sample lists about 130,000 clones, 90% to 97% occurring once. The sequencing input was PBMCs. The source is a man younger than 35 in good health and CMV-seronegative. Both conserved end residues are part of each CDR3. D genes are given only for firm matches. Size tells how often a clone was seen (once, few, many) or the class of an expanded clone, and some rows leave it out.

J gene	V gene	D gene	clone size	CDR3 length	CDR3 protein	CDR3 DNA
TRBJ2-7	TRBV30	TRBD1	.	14	CASTSVTGGYEQYF	TGTGCCTCCACCTCTGTGACAGGGGGATACGAGCAGTACTTC
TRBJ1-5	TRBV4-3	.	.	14	CASSQDRGYQPQHF	TGCGCCAGCAGCCAAGATCGGGGTTATCAGCCCCAGCATTTT
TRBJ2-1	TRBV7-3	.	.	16	CASSPFGAAFWDEQFF	TGTGCCAGCAGCCCCTTCGGAGCGGCATTTTGGGATGAGCAGTTCTTC
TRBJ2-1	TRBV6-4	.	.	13	CASSVDSYNEQFF	TGTGCCAGCAGTGTTGACAGCTACAATGAGCAGTTCTTC
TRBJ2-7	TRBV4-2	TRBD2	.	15	CASSQEPLAGVEQYF	TGTGCCAGCAGCCAAGAACCACTAGCGGGAGTCGAGCAGTACTTC
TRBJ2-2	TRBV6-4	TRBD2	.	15	CASSGEAGEAGELFF	TGTGCCAGCAGTGGAGAAGCGGGAGAGGCCGGGGAGCTGTTTTTT
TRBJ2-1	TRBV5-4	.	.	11	CASSSGGEQFF	TGTGCCAGCAGCTCGGGTGGGGAGCAGTTCTTC
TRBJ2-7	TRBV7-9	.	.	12	CASSVGTYEQYF	TGTGCCAGCAGCGTAGGGACTTACGAGCAGTACTTC
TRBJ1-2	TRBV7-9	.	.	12	CASSLRGNGYTF	TGTGCCAGCAGCTTACGGGGTAATGGCTACACCTTC
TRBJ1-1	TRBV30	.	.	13	CAWSATGNTEAFF	TGTGCCTGGAGTGCCACAGGGAACACTGAAGCTTTCTTT
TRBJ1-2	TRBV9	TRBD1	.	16	CASSVAPGQGIYGYTF	TGTGCCAGCAGCGTAGCCCCTGGACAGGGAATCTATGGCTACACCTTC
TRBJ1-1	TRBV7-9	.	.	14	CASSFHRGFPEAFF	TGTGCCAGCAGCTTTCACCGGGGGTTCCCTGAAGCTTTCTTT
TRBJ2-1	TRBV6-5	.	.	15	CASSYSTTNYNEQFF	TGTGCCAGCAGTTACTCGACGACAAACTACAATGAGCAGTTCTTC
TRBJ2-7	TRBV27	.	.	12	CASRGAFYEQYF	TGTGCCAGCAGGGGGGCGTTCTACGAGCAGTACTTC
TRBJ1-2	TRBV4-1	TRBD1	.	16	CASSQVYLDRAYGYTF	TGCGCCAGCAGCCAAGTTTACCTGGACAGGGCCTATGGCTACACCTTC
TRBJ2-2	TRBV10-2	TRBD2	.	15	CASTWTSGNTGELFF	TGCGCCAGCACCTGGACTAGCGGTAACACCGGGGAGCTGTTTTTT
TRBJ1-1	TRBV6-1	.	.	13	CASSRTGGTEAFF	TGTGCCAGCAGTCGCACGGGGGGTACTGAAGCTTTCTTT
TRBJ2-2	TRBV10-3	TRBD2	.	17	CAISESTRTSGTGELFF	TGTGCCATCAGTGAGTCGACTCGGACTAGCGGGACCGGGGAGCTGTTTTTT
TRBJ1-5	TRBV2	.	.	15	CASSITRNSNQPQHF	TGTGCCAGCAGTATCACAAGAAATAGCAATCAGCCCCAGCATTTT
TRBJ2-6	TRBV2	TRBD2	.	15	CASNPGTSGVFPLTF	TGTGCCAGCAACCCAGGGACTAGCGGGGTTTTCCCCCTGACTTTC
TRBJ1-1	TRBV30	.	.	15	CAWSPSGVVNTEAFF	TGTGCCTGGAGTCCCTCCGGGGTCGTCAACACTGAAGCTTTCTTT
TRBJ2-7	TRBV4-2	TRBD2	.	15	CASSQEQRESREQYF	TGTGCCAGCAGCCAAGAACAGCGGGAGTCGAGGGAGCAGTACTTC
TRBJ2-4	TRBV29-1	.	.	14	CSVEWMDQENIQYF	TGCAGCGTTGAGTGGATGGATCAGGAAAACATTCAGTACTTC
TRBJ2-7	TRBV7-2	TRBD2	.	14	CASRRLAGVYEQYF	TGTGCCAGCAGACGACTAGCGGGAGTCTACGAGCAGTACTTC
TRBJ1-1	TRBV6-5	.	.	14	CASSLHGARTEAFF	TGTGCCAGCAGCCTGCATGGAGCAAGGACTGAAGCTTTCTTT
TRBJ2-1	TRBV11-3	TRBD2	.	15	CASSSGLAGDNEQFF	TGTGCCAGCAGCTCGGGACTAGCGGGAGACAATGAGCAGTTCTTC
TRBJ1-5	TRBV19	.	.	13	CASTVGAAQPQHF	TGTGCCAGTACGGTGGGGGCGGCTCAGCCCCAGCATTTT
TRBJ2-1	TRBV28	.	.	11	CASSQTRVRFF	TGTGCCAGCAGTCAAACTAGAGTCCGGTTCTTC
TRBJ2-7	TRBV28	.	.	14	CASSLPLGTYEQYF	TGTGCCAGCAGTCTCCCCCTAGGAACCTACGAGCAGTACTTC
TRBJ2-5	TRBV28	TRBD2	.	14	CASSLLAAQETQYF	TGTGCCAGCAGTCTGCTAGCGGCTCAAGAGACCCAGTACTTC
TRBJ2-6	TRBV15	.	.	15	CATSPGGTGANVLTF	TGTGCCACCAGCCCCGGGGGAACTGGGGCCAACGTCCTGACTTTC
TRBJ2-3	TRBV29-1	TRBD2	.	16	CSVSPSGHTSTDTQYF	TGCAGCGTATCGCCTAGCGGGCATACTAGCACAGATACGCAGTATTTT
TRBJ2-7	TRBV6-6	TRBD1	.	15	CASSYSGQGSYEQYF	TGTGCCAGCAGTTATTCGGGACAGGGGTCCTACGAGCAGTACTTC
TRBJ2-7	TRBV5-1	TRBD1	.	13	CASSSDRVYEQYF	TGCGCCAGCAGCTCTGACAGGGTATACGAGCAGTACTTC
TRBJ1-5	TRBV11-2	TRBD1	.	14	CASSLGQGYQPQHF	TGTGCCAGCAGCTTAGGACAGGGATATCAGCCCCAGCATTTT
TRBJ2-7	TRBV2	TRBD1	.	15	CASSAGDSSFERQYF	TGTGCCAGCAGTGCTGGGGACAGCTCGTTCGAGAGGCAGTACTTC
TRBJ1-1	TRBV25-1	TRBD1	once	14	CASLDREKDTEAFF	TGTGCCAGCCTCGACAGGGAGAAGGATACTGAAGCTTTCTTT
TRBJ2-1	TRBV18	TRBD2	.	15	CASSPPGGRADEQFF	TGTGCCAGCTCACCCCCCGGCGGGAGGGCCGATGAGCAGTTCTTC
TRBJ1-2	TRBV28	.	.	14	CASSLTGGNYGYTF	TGTGCCAGCAGTTTAACAGGAGGGAACTATGGCTACACCTTC
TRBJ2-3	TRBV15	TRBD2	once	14	CATSRAGGTDTQYF	TGTGCCACCAGCAGGGCGGGGGGCACAGATACGCAGTATTTT
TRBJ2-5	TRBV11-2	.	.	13	CASSSGHRETQYF	TGTGCCAGCAGCTCCGGACACCGAGAGACCCAGTACTTC
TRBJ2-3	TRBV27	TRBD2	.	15	CASSPLAGGTDTQYF	TGTGCCAGCAGTCCCCTAGCGGGAGGAACAGATACGCAGTATTTT
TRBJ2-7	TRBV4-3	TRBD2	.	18	CASSQGFPPGGSSYEQYF	TGCGCCAGCAGCCAAGGATTCCCCCCGGGGGGGAGCTCCTACGAGCAGTACTTC
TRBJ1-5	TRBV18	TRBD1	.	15	CASSPTGQLHQPQHF	TGTGCCAGCTCACCAACGGGACAGTTACATCAGCCCCAGCATTTT
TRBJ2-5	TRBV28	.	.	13	CASSLTSQETQYF	TGTGCCAGCAGTCTGACATCTCAAGAGACCCAGTACTTC
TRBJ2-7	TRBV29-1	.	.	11	CSEWTDGEQYF	TGCAGCGAATGGACAGACGGCGAGCAGTACTTC
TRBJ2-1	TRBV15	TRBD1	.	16	CATSRDLGTGGNEQFF	TGTGCCACCAGCAGAGATCTCGGGACAGGGGGGAATGAGCAGTTCTTC
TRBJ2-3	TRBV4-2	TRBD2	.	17	CASSQTFAGASTDTQYF	TGTGCCAGCAGCCAAACCTTTGCGGGAGCGTCTACAGATACGCAGTATTTT
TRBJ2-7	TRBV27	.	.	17	CASSLSYGRTRAYEQYF	TGTGCCAGCAGTTTATCGTATGGTAGGACGAGGGCCTACGAGCAGTACTTC
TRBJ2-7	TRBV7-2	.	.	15	CASSLDRGSSYEQYF	TGTGCCAGCAGCTTAGATCGCGGCTCCTCCTACGAGCAGTACTTC
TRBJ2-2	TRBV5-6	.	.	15	CASSFETPDTGELFF	TGTGCCAGCAGCTTCGAGACACCAGACACCGGGGAGCTGTTTTTT
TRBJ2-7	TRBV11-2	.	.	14	CASSFPSDPYEQYF	TGTGCCAGCAGCTTTCCTAGCGATCCCTACGAGCAGTACTTC
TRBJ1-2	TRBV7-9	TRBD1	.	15	CASSPGQGTNYGYTF	TGTGCCAGCAGCCCCGGACAGGGCACTAACTATGGCTACACCTTC
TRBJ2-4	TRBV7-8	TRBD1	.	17	CASSLAITGASKNIQYF	TGTGCCAGCAGCTTAGCGATAACAGGGGCTTCCAAAAACATTCAGTACTTC
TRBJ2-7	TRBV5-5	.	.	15	CASSLRVADSYEQYF	TGTGCCAGCAGCTTGCGAGTAGCGGACTCCTACGAGCAGTACTTC